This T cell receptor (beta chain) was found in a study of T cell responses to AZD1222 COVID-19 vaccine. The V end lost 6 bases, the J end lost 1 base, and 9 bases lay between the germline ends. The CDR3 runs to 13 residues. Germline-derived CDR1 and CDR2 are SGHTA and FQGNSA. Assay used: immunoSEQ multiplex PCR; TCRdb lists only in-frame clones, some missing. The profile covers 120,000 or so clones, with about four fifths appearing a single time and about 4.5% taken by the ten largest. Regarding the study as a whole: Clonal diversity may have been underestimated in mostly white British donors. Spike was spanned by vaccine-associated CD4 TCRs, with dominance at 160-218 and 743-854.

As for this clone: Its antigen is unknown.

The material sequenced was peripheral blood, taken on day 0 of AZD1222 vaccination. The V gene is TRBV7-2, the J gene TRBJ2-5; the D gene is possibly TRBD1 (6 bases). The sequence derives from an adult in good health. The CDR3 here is CASSRGFQETQYF. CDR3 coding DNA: TGTGCCAGCAGTAGGGGGTTCCAAGAGACCCAGTACTTC.